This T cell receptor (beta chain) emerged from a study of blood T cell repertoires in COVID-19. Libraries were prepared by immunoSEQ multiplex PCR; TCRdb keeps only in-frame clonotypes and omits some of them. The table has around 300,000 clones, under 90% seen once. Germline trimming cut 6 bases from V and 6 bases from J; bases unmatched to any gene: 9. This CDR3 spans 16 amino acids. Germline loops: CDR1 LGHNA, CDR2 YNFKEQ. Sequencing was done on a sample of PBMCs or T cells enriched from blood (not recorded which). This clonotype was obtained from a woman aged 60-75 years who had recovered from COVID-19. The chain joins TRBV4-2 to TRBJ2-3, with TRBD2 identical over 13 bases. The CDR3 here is CASSPLAGGPRDTQYF. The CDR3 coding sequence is TGTGCCAGCAGTCCACTAGCGGGGGGGCCAAGGGATACGCAGTATTTT.